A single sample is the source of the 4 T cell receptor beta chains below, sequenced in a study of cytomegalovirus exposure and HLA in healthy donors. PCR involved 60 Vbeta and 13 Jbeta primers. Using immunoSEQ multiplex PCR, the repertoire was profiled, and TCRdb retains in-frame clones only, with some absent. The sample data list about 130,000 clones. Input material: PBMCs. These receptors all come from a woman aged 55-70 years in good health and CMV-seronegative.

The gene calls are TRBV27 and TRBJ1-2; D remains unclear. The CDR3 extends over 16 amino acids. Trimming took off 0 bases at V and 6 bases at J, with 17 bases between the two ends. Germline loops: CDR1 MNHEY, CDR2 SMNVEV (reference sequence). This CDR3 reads CASSLSYGRPTNGYTF. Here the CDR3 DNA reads TGTGCCAGCAGTTTATCTTACGGGAGGCCAACAAATGGCTACACCTTC.

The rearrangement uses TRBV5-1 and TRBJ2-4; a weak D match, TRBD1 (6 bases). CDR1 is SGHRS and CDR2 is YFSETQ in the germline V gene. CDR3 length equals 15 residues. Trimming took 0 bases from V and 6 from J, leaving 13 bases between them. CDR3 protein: CASSLVPGVSNIQYF. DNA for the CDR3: TGCGCCAGCAGCTTGGTCCCAGGGGTCTCAAACATTCAGTACTTC.

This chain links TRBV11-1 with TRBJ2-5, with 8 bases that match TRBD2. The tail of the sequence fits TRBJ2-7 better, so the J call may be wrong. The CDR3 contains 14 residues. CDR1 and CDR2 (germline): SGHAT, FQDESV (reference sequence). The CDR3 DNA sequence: TGTGCCAGCAGCTTACCGGGAGGGACCTACGAGCAGTACTTC. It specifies CASSLPGGTYEQYF.

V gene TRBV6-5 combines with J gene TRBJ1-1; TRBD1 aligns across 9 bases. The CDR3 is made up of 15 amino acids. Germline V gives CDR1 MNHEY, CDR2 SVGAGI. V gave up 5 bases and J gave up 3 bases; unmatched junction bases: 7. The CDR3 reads CASSGTGGRYTEAFF. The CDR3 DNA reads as TGTGCCAGCAGTGGAACAGGGGGCAGGTACACTGAAGCTTTCTTT.